A single sample gave rise to the 3 T cell receptor beta chains below, sequenced in a study of T cells after yellow fever vaccination. MiXCR, applied by TCRdb to the 5' RACE reads, yields one record per CDR3 protein. The sample consists of some 27,000 distinct CDR3 sequences, roughly 6.1% of them appearing once. Specimen: PBMCs, either bulk or a sorted T-cell subset (CD4+, CD8+, memory, or dextramer-sorted; not recorded which), collected on the day of the yellow fever booster vaccination. These receptor sequences come from a man aged 25 to 45 who received the YFV17D yellow fever vaccine.

This clonotype appeared many times. The chain carries TRBV11-3 and TRBJ2-2; the match to TRBD1 covers 7 bases. Germline V gene lookup returns CDR1 SGHNT and CDR2 YENEEA. Losses at the gene ends were 4 bases for V and 4 bases for J; bases not matched to a gene: 0. The CDR3 sequence is 13 residues long. The DNA for the CDR3 is TGTGCCAGCAGCTGGGACAGCACCGGGGAGCTGTTTTTT. Translating gives CASSWDSTGELFF.

V is TRBV12-3 or TRBV12-4 and J is TRBJ1-2; TRBD1 matches at 9 bases. This CDR3 spans 12 amino acids. Trimming cost V 7 bases and J 7 bases; bases outside gene matches: 4. CDR3 residues: CASTRTGVGYTF. CDR3 DNA sequence: TGTGCCAGCACCCGGACAGGGGTTGGCTACACCTTC.

This clonotype has ten or more counts. The chain joins TRBV6-5 to TRBJ2-1; the match to TRBD2 covers 15 bases. Germline-derived CDR1 and CDR2 are MNHEY and SVGAGI. Unmatched junction bases numbered 5, after V lost 2 bases and J lost 9 bases. This CDR3 region has 16 residues. As DNA, the CDR3 is TGTGCCAGCAGTTACCTGGGACTAGCGGGAGGAGGTGAGCAGTTCTTC. Translating it yields CASSYLGLAGGGEQFF.